This T cell receptor beta chain was sequenced during a study of shared clonotypes between healthy human individuals. Findings of the study overall: In having few donors, the study represented limited genetic and exposure-history diversity.

Assay used: immunoSEQ multiplex PCR; TCRdb lists only in-frame clones, some missing. The table includes millions of clones, over 85% detected once. As regards this clone: Its antigen remains unknown. Other DNA sequences in the sample encode the same CDR3.

Trimming removed 0 bases from V and 5 bases from J; junction bases left unmatched: 2. The CDR3 runs 13 residues. Germline V gene sequence: CDR1 SGDLS, CDR2 YYNGEE. Sequenced sample: naive CD4+ T cells sorted from blood. Subset denoted: CD45RA+ positively selected. The receptor was isolated from a man between 18 and 35 years old in good health. This rearrangement joins TRBV9 to TRBJ2-7; 7 bases are a match to TRBD2. CDR3 sequence (DNA): TGTGCCAGCAGCGTAGATGCGGGGGACGAGCAGTACTTC. This gives the protein CASSVDAGDEQYF.